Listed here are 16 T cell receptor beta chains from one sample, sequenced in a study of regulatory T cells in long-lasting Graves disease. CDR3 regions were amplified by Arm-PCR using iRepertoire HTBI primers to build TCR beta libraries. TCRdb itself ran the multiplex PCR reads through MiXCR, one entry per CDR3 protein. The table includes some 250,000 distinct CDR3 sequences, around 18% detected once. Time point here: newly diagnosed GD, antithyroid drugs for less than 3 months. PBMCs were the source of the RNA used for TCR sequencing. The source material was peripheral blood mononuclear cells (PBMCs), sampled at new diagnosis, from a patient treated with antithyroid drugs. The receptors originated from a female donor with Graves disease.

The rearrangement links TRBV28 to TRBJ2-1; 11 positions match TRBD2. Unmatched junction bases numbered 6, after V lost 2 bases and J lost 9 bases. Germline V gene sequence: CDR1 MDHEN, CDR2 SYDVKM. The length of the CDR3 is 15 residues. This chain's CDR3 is CASSLGLAGGGEQFF. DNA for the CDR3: TGTGCCAGCAGTTTAGGGCTAGCGGGAGGAGGTGAGCAGTTCTTC.

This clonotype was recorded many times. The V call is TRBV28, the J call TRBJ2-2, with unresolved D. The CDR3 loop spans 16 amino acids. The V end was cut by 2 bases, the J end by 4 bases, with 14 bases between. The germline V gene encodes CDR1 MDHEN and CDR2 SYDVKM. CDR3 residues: CASSLEPRAGTGELFF. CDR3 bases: TGTGCCAGCAGTTTAGAGCCCCGGGCCGGCACCGGGGAGCTGTTTTTT.

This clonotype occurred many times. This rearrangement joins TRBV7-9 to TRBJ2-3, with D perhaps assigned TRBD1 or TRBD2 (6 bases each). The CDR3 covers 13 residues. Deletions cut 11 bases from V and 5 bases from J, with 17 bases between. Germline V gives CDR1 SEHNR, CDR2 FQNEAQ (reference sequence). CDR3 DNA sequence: TGTGCCCTGGGAACGGGGGCAGGAGATACGCAGTATTTT. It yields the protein CALGTGAGDTQYF.

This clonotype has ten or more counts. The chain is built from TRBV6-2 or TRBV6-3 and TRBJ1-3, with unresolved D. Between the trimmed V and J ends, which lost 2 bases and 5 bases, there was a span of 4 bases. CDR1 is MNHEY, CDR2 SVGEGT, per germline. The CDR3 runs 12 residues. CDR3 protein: CASSYPRNTIYF. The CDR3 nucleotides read TGTGCCAGCAGTTACCCGAGAAACACCATATATTTT.

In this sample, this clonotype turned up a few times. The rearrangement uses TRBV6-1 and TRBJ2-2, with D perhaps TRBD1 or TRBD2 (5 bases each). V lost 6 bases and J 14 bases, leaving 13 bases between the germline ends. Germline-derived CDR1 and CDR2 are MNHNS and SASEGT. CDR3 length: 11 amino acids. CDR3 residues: CASRTEGRLFF. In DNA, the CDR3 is TGTGCCAGCAGGACAGAAGGGAGACTGTTTTTT.

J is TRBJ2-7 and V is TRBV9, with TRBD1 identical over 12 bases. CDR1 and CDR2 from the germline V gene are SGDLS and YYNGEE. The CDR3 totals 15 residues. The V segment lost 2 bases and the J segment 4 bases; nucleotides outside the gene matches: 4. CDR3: CASSVGTGGGYEQYF. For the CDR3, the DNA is TGTGCCAGCAGCGTGGGGACAGGGGGCGGGTACGAGCAGTACTTC.

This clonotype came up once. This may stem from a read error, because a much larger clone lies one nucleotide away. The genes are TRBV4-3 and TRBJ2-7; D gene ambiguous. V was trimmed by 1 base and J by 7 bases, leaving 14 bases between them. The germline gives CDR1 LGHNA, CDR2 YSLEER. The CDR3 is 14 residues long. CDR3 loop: CASSQGPTGNEQYF. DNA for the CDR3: TGCGCCAGCAGCCAAGGTCCGACCGGCAATGAGCAGTACTTC.

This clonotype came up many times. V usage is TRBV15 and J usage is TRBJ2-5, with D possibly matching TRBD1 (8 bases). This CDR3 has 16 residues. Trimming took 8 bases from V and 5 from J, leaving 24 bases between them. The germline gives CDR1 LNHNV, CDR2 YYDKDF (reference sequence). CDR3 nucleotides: TGTGCCACCGCCCCACACAGACAGGGGAGGGGGGAGACCCAGTACTTC. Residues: CATAPHRQGRGETQYF.

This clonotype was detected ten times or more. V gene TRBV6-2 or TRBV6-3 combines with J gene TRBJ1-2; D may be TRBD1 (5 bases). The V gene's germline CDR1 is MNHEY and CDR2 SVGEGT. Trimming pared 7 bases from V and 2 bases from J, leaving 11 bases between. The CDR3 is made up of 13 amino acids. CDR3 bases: TGTGCCAGCATGTCAGCAGGGAACTATGGCTACACCTTC. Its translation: CASMSAGNYGYTF.

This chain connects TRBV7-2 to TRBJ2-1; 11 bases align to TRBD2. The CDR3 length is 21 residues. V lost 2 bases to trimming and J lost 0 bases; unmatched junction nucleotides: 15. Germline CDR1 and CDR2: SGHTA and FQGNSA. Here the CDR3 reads CASSLLFRLAGGPSSYNEQFF. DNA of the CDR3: TGTGCCAGCAGCTTATTATTTCGGCTAGCGGGAGGCCCGAGCTCCTACAATGAGCAGTTCTTC.

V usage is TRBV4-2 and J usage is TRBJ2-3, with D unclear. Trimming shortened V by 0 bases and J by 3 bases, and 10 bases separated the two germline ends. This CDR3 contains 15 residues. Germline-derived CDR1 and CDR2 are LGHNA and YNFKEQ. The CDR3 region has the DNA TGTGCCAGCAGCCAAGAAGAAGTTGGGACAGATACGCAGTATTTT. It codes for CASSQEEVGTDTQYF.

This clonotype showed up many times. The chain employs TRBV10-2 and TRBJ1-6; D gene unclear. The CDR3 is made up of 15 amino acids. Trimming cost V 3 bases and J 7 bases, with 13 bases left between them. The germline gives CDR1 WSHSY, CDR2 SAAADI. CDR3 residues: CASSDGGRGNSPLHF. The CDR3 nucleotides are TGCGCCAGCAGTGATGGAGGGAGAGGCAATTCACCCCTCCACTTT.

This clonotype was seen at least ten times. In nucleotides, the CDR3 is TGTGCCAGCAGTTACTCGGTGGGAGGGACCGGGGAGCTGTTTTTT. Its translation: CASSYSVGGTGELFF. The chain recombines TRBV6-5 with TRBJ2-2, with 7 positions matching TRBD2. The V segment lost 0 bases and the J segment 5 bases; nucleotides outside the gene matches: 3. CDR3 length: 15 amino acids. Germline V lookup: CDR1 MNHEY, CDR2 SVGAGI.

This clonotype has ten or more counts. As DNA, the CDR3 is TGTGCCTGGAGCGCAGGGGCCGATACGCAGTATTTT. This sequence encodes CAWSAGADTQYF. The J gene is TRBJ2-3, the V gene TRBV30; D may be TRBD1 (6 bases). Germline V gives CDR1 GTSNPN, CDR2 SVGIG (reference sequence). The V end lost 3 bases, the J end lost 6 bases, and 10 bases lay between the germline ends. This CDR3 spans 12 amino acids.

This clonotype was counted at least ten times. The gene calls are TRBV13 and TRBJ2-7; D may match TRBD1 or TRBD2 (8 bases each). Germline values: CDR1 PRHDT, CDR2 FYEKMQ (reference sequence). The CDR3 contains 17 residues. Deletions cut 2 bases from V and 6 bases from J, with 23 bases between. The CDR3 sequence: CASSLRPRGGQDREQYF. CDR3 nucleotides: TGTGCCAGCAGCTTACGTCCCCGGGGGGGACAGGACCGCGAGCAGTACTTC.

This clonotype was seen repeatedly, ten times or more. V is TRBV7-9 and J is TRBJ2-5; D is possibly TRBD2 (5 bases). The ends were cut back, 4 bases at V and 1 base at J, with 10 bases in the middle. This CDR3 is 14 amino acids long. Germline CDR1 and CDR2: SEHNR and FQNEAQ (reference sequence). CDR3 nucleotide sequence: TGTGCCAGCAGCTCCTCTAGCAGCCAAGAGACCCAGTACTTC. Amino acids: CASSSSSSQETQYF.